These 25 T cell receptor beta chains originate from one sample sequenced in a study of control samples from healthy donors and cancer patients. The protocol was immunoSEQ multiplex PCR, while the TCRdb copy is restricted to in-frame clones and leaves out a portion. The table shows some 170,000 clones, with roughly 94% occurring only once. The sequenced sample was PBMCs. The receptors come from a man aged 55 to 69 with colorectal cancer.

The chain employs TRBV29-1 and TRBJ2-7; 10 nucleotides agree with TRBD2. Germline-derived CDR1 and CDR2 are SQVTM and ANQGSEA. The trim removed 4 bases at V and 3 bases at J, leaving 9 bases unmatched. There are 15 residues in the CDR3. CDR3 region: CSVGERTSGVYEQYF. The CDR3 nucleotides read TGCAGCGTTGGAGAACGTACTAGCGGGGTCTACGAGCAGTACTTC.

The J gene is TRBJ1-1, the V gene TRBV2; D might be TRBD1 (6 bases). The CDR3 runs to 16 residues. Germline V lookup: CDR1 SNHLY, CDR2 FYNNEI. The V end lost 1 base, the J end lost 5 bases, and 17 bases lay between the germline ends. CDR3 amino acids: CASSEEGSRGLTEAFF. Written as DNA, the CDR3 is TGTGCCAGCAGTGAAGAGGGATCCAGGGGACTGACTGAAGCTTTCTTT.

This clone was seen once. The genes are TRBV5-1 and TRBJ1-3; D is possibly TRBD1 (5 bases). Trimming pared 1 base from V and 0 bases from J, leaving 14 bases between. The CDR3 runs to 17 residues. Germline V gives CDR1 SGHRS, CDR2 YFSETQ. In nucleotides, the CDR3 is TGCGCCAGCAGCTTGTCCTCACGACAGAGCTCTGGAAACACCATATATTTT. This gives the protein CASSLSSRQSSGNTIYF.

The chain joins TRBV24-1 to TRBJ1-2, with TRBD1 matching 8 bases. The CDR3 is 13 amino acids. Germline V lookup: CDR1 KGHDR, CDR2 SFDVKD. V lost 8 bases to trimming and J lost 8 bases; unmatched junction nucleotides: 9. The CDR3 loop is CATMATGVGGYTF. The CDR3 DNA follows: TGTGCCACCATGGCGACAGGGGTGGGCGGCTACACCTTC.

V and J are TRBV18 and TRBJ1-1; TRBD1 agrees at 7 bases. Germline loops: CDR1 KGHSH, CDR2 LQKENI. Trimming removed 5 bases from V and 4 bases from J; junction bases left unmatched: 4. This CDR3 contains 13 residues. The CDR3, as DNA: TGTGCCAGCTCAGACGACAGGGTCACTGAAGCTTTCTTT. This codes for CASSDDRVTEAFF.

This chain joins TRBV6-5 and TRBJ1-4, with 7 bases lining up with TRBD1. The CDR3 sequence is 13 residues long. Germline lookup yields CDR1 MNHEY and CDR2 SVGAGI. V was clipped by 11 bases and J by 7 bases; unmatched bases: 10. The CDR3 loop reads CASQAGGGEKLFF. The DNA for the CDR3 is TGTGCCTCCCAAGCAGGGGGAGGTGAAAAACTGTTTTTT.

The genes are TRBV2 and TRBJ1-4; D is undetermined. The CDR3 consists of 14 residues. Trimming took off 4 bases at V and 5 bases at J, with 11 bases between the two ends. CDR1 is SNHLY, CDR2 FYNNEI, per germline. In DNA, the CDR3 is TGTGCCAGCAGTGTAGAGCCATGGAATGAAAAACTGTTTTTT. Protein product: CASSVEPWNEKLFF.

This chain joins TRBV11-2 and TRBJ2-1; no clear D. V dropped 5 bases and J dropped 8 bases, with 7 bases sitting between them. The CDR3 totals 11 residues. The germline CDR1 and CDR2 sequences are SGHAT and FQNNGV. The CDR3 DNA sequence: TGTGCCAGCAGCCTCCGAGATGAGCAGTTCTTC. This encodes CASSLRDEQFF.

The chain carries TRBV19 and TRBJ2-2; TRBD1 might be the D (5 bases). The CDR3 spans 14 residues. V was clipped by 1 base and J by 5 bases, with 8 bases between them. Germline lookup yields CDR1 LNHDA and CDR2 SQIVND (reference sequence). CDR3 loop: CASSIGQGTGELFF. The CDR3 region has the DNA TGTGCCAGTAGTATAGGTCAGGGTACCGGGGAGCTGTTTTTT.

V and J are TRBV18 and TRBJ1-1; possible D gene TRBD1, 5 bases. This CDR3 region has 13 residues. In germline, CDR1 is KGHSH, CDR2 LQKENI. Trimming stripped 2 bases from V and 4 bases from J, with 8 bases between. CDR3 in DNA: TGTGCCAGCTCACCAGGGGGGAGCACTGAAGCTTTCTTT. Its protein product is CASSPGGSTEAFF. Based on the CDR3 plus reference TRBV18 and TRBJ1-1, the full variable domain is NAGVMQNPRHLVRRRGQEARLRCSPMKGHSHVYWYRQLPEEGLKFMVYLQKENIIDESGMPKERFSAEFPKEGPSILRIQQVVRGDSAAYFCASSPGGSTEAFFGQGTRLTVV.

The chain carries TRBV19 and TRBJ2-2; D is ambiguous. The CDR3 consists of 12 residues. Germline CDR1 is LNHDA and CDR2 is SQIVND (reference sequence). The V end was cut by 1 base, the J end by 9 bases, with 6 bases between. The CDR3 nucleotides are TGTGCCAGTAGTATAGGGGCCCGGGAGCTGTTTTTT. It yields the protein CASSIGARELFF.

CDR3 nucleotides: TGTGCCAGCAGCTTACAGGGGAGTAACTACGAGCAGTACTTC. Protein: CASSLQGSNYEQYF. The chain links TRBV7-2 to TRBJ2-7, with D possibly matching TRBD1 (6 bases). V was pared by 2 bases and J by 3 bases, with 11 bases between. There are 14 residues in the CDR3. Germline V gene lookup returns CDR1 SGHTA and CDR2 FQGNSA.

This clone was seen just once. This sequence joins TRBV9 and TRBJ2-2, with 12 nucleotides matching TRBD2. This CDR3 is 17 amino acids long. The junction had 12 bases not matched to a gene; V was cut back by 4 bases and J by 8 bases. In germline, CDR1 is SGDLS, CDR2 YYNGEE. The chain's CDR3 is CASSSGTSGLLRGELFF. CDR3 nucleotide sequence: TGTGCCAGCAGCTCCGGGACTAGCGGGCTTCTCAGGGGGGAGCTGTTTTTT. Variable domain in full (rest from reference TRBV9 and TRBJ2-2): DSGVTQTPKHLITATGQRVTLRCSPRSGDLSVYWYQQSLDQGLQFLIQYYNGEERAKGNILERFSAQQFPDLHSELNLSSLELGDSALYFCASSSGTSGLLRGELFFGEGSRLTVL.

On this clone itself: Other DNA variants within this sample encode the same CDR3. The J gene is TRBJ2-7, the V gene TRBV6-5, with 9 bases identical to TRBD1. Germline lookup yields CDR1 MNHEY and CDR2 SVGAGI. The CDR3 extends over 14 amino acids. The J segment lost 2 bases and the V segment lost 2 bases, leaving 1 base of the junction unmatched. DNA of the CDR3: TGTGCCAGCAGTTACGGGACAGGGCCCTACGAGCAGTACTTC. It encodes CASSYGTGPYEQYF.

The CDR3: CAISGTGGGTGELFF. CDR3 DNA sequence: TGTGCCATCAGTGGGACAGGGGGAGGCACCGGGGAGCTGTTTTTT. The chain links TRBV10-3 to TRBJ2-2, with 10 bases that match TRBD1. V gave up 4 bases and J gave up 4 bases; unmatched junction bases: 3. Germline V gene sequence: CDR1 ENHRY, CDR2 SYGVKD. There are 15 residues in the CDR3.

V gene TRBV5-1 combines with J gene TRBJ1-1; no clear D gene. Germline V gene lookup returns CDR1 SGHRS and CDR2 YFSETQ. V shed 1 base and J shed 7 bases, with 11 bases lying between them. The CDR3 has 13 residues. The chain's CDR3 is CASSLTQQNEAFF. As DNA, the CDR3 is TGCGCCAGCAGCTTGACCCAGCAGAATGAAGCTTTCTTT.

CDR3 in amino acids: CASSQGSGQRYGYTF. As DNA, the CDR3 is TGTGCCAGCAGCCAAGGATCGGGACAGCGTTATGGCTACACCTTC. The chain couples TRBV4-2 to TRBJ1-2, with TRBD1 matching over 7 bases. The ends lost 1 base at V and 5 bases at J; junction bases unmatched: 7. The CDR3 runs 15 residues. Germline assignment: CDR1 LGHNA and CDR2 YNFKEQ.

The chain employs TRBV10-3 and TRBJ2-5, with TRBD2 as a possible D gene (5 bases). Trimming pared 1 base from V and 5 bases from J, leaving 8 bases between. Germline lookup yields CDR1 ENHRY and CDR2 SYGVKD. The CDR3 consists of 13 residues. In DNA form, the CDR3 reads TGTGCCATCAGTGAGTGGGAGCGGGAGACCCAGTACTTC. It encodes CAISEWERETQYF.

This clone is a singleton in its sample. The chain employs TRBV18 and TRBJ1-1; D is ambiguous. This CDR3 region has 14 residues. Trimming cost V 4 bases and J 5 bases, with 14 bases left between them. From germline, CDR1 is KGHSH and CDR2 LQKENI. Written as DNA, the CDR3 is TGTGCCAGCTCACGTCGGTACGGAGAGACTGAAGCTTTCTTT. Amino acid sequence: CASSRRYGETEAFF.

The chain carries TRBV27 and TRBJ1-2; TRBD1 might be the D (5 bases). V lost 5 bases and J lost 1, with 17 bases in between. Germline CDR1 and CDR2: MNHEY and SMNVEV (reference sequence). The CDR3 length is 16 residues. The CDR3, as DNA: TGTGCCAGCAGTCCTATGGGGAGGGGTAGTAACTATGGCTACACCTTC. It encodes CASSPMGRGSNYGYTF.

To note about this clone: One end of the junction varies from germline; a read error may be responsible. V is TRBV18 and J is TRBJ1-2; D remains ambiguous. The CDR3 loop spans 15 amino acids. Germline CDR1 is KGHSH and CDR2 is LQKENI. The CDR3 here is CVSSPAGNSNYGYTF. CDR3 coding DNA: TGTGTCAGCTCACCAGCCGGAAACTCTAACTATGGCTACACCTTC.

The chain recombines TRBV30 with TRBJ1-5; D is undetermined. The CDR3 runs to 14 residues. CDR1 is GTSNPN, CDR2 SVGIG, per germline (reference sequence). Trimming took 1 base from V and 0 from J, leaving 7 bases between them. The CDR3 loop is CAWSDGLSNQPQHF. The CDR3, as DNA: TGTGCCTGGAGTGACGGGCTTAGCAATCAGCCCCAGCATTTT.

This chain uses TRBV6-1 with TRBJ1-5; the D gene is possibly TRBD1 (5 bases). The ends were cut back, 4 bases at V and 5 bases at J, with 9 bases in the middle. CDR3 length: 13 amino acids. The V gene's germline CDR1 is MNHNS and CDR2 SASEGT. This CDR3 is CASSGAGDQPQHF. The CDR3 DNA reads TGTGCCAGCAGTGGAGCGGGGGATCAGCCCCAGCATTTT.

The DNA of the CDR3 is TGTGCCAGCAGCTTGGCAGGGGAGTACGAGCAGTACTTC. Protein: CASSLAGEYEQYF. The V gene is TRBV5-6, the J gene TRBJ2-7; D might be TRBD1 (6 bases). The CDR3 is 13 residues long. Germline V gene lookup returns CDR1 SGHDT and CDR2 YYEEEE. V shed 0 bases and J shed 4 bases, with 8 bases lying between them.

This chain links TRBV30 with TRBJ1-2; D is perhaps TRBD1 (5 bases). The V end was cut by 1 base, the J end by 8 bases, with 14 bases between. CDR1 and CDR2 (germline): GTSNPN, SVGIG (reference sequence). This CDR3 contains 13 residues. Here the CDR3 DNA reads TGTGCCTGGAGTGGGGGGGGATATATAGGCTACACCTTC. Encoded protein: CAWSGGGYIGYTF.